This T cell receptor beta chain is drawn from a study of T cells in narcolepsy. Whole-study findings and limits: Some memory CD4+ repertoires had no autoreactive clone sequences.

On this clone: As yet, its antigen is unknown.

The CDR3 runs 14 residues. Germline V gives CDR1 SNHLY, CDR2 FYNNEI. V gave up 3 bases and J gave up 1 base, with 9 bases separating them. Sequencing used immunoSEQ multiplex PCR; TCRdb keeps in-frame clones, though not all of them. The top ten clones hold around 1.1% of a sample with about 27,000 clones, more than 75% of them seen once. The rearrangement joins TRBV2 to TRBJ1-2; D is unresolved. Sample: CD45RA- memory CD4+ T cells from PBMCs. The source is a human donor with narcolepsy. The CDR3 protein is CASSEGSHNYGYTF. In DNA, the CDR3 is TGTGCCAGCAGTGAGGGCAGTCATAACTATGGCTACACCTTC.